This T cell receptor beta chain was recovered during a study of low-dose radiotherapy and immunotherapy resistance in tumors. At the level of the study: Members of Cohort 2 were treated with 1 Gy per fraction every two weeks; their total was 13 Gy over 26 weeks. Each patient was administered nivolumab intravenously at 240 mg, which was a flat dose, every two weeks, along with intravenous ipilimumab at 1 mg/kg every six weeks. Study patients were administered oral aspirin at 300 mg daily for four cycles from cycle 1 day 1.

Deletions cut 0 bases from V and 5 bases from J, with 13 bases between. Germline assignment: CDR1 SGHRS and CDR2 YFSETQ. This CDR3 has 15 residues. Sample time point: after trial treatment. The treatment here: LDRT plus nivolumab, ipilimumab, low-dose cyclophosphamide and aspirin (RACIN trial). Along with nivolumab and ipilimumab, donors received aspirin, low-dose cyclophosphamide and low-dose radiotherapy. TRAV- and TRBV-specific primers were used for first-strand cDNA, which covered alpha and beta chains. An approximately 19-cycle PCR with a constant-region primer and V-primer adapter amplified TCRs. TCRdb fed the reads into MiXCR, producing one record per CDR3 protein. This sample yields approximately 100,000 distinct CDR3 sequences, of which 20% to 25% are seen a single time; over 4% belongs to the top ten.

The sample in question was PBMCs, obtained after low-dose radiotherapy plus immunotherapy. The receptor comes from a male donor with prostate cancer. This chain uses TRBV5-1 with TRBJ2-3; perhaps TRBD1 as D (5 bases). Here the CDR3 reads CASSLGQIGQDTQYF. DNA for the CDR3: TGCGCCAGCAGCTTGGGACAGATCGGCCAAGATACGCAGTATTTT.